The 32 T cell receptor beta chains below were found in one sample sequenced in a study of blood T cell repertoires in COVID-19. Clones were sequenced by immunoSEQ multiplex PCR, and TCRdb holds only the in-frame ones, with some missing. The data show over 350,000 clones, with 87% seen just once and about a tenth held by the top ten. Sequencing input: PBMCs or T cells enriched from blood (not recorded which). The receptors derive from a woman between 45 and 60 years old who had recovered from COVID-19.

This chain joins TRBV18 and TRBJ1-1, with 7 bases matching TRBD1. CDR1 KGHSH and CDR2 LQKENI come from the germline V gene. The V and J ends lost 2 bases and 11 bases, in that order; junction bases with no gene match: 17. The CDR3 runs 16 residues. DNA for the CDR3: TGTGCCAGCTCACCAAAGTCCGGGGTGGAGGGGGCGTCGGCTTTCTTT. Encoded protein: CASSPKSGVEGASAFF.

This clone showed up just a few times. The V gene is TRBV29-1, the J gene TRBJ1-6; D unclear. CDR1 SQVTM and CDR2 ANQGSEA come from the germline V gene. This CDR3 contains 13 residues. V lost 5 bases and J 8 bases, leaving 13 bases between the germline ends. CDR3 region: CSVKARSDSPLHF. The CDR3 nucleotides read TGCAGCGTTAAGGCGCGGTCGGATTCACCCCTCCACTTT.

This clone was counted between two and nine times. Here the CDR3 reads CASSLTVYPSTGELFF. In DNA, the CDR3 is TGTGCCAGCAGCTTAACGGTCTACCCGAGTACCGGGGAGCTGTTTTTT. This chain joins TRBV11-2 and TRBJ2-2; D unclear. The CDR3 is made up of 16 amino acids. Germline V gives CDR1 SGHAT, CDR2 FQNNGV. Trimming took off 2 bases at V and 5 bases at J, with 15 bases between the two ends.

V is TRBV30 and J is TRBJ1-6, with D maybe TRBD1 (6 bases). Germline V gives CDR1 GTSNPN, CDR2 SVGIG (reference sequence). CDR3 length: 14 amino acids. Trimming took off 4 bases at V and 7 bases at J, with 14 bases between the two ends. In DNA, the CDR3 is TGTGCCTGGACCCGGGACACGGTAAATTCACCCCTCCACTTT. It codes for CAWTRDTVNSPLHF. The variable domain in full, completed from reference TRBV30 and TRBJ1-6, reads SQTIHQWPATLVQPVGSPLSLECTVEGTSNPNLYWYRQAAGRGLQLLFYSVGIGQISSEVPQNLSASRPQDRQFILSSKKLLLSDSGFYLCAWTRDTVNSPLHFGNGTRLTVT.

This sequence joins TRBV3-1 (or the pseudogene TRBV3-2) and TRBJ1-3, with D unresolved. CDR1 is LGHDT, CDR2 YNNKEL, per germline (reference sequence). This CDR3 has 16 amino acids. The V gene lost 6 bases and the J gene lost 0 bases, with 15 bases spanning the gap. CDR3 in DNA: TGTGCCAGCAGTCCAGGAACTTTCAGCTCTGGAAACACCATATATTTT. Translation: CASSPGTFSSGNTIYF.

This sequence joins TRBV11-2 and TRBJ1-1, with 7 bases matching TRBD1. V lost 5 bases, J lost 0 bases, and 6 bases stayed unmatched. This CDR3 is built from 15 residues. CDR1 and CDR2 from the germline V gene are SGHAT and FQNNGV. This CDR3 reads CASSRRTGLNTEAFF. Written as DNA, the CDR3 is TGTGCCAGCAGCCGGAGGACAGGCTTGAACACTGAAGCTTTCTTT.

This clone was observed once. Different DNA sequences within this sample yield the same CDR3. The J gene is TRBJ1-1, the V gene TRBV18; a possible D gene is TRBD1 (5 bases). The germline gives CDR1 KGHSH, CDR2 LQKENI. The CDR3 is made up of 14 amino acids. Trimming removed 2 bases at V and 1 base at J, with 8 bases between. The CDR3 is CASSPGASNTEAFF. Written as DNA, the CDR3 is TGTGCCAGCTCACCAGGGGCTTCGAACACTGAAGCTTTCTTT.

CDR3 sequence: CASSQAQQGWYGYTF. CDR3 in DNA: TGTGCCAGCAGCCAAGCCCAACAGGGGTGGTATGGCTACACCTTC. The chain uses TRBV3-1 (or the pseudogene TRBV3-2) and TRBJ1-2; 7 bases are a match to TRBD1. The CDR3 totals 15 residues. Trimming took 1 base from V and 5 from J; bases not matched to a gene: 7. Germline CDR1 is LGHDT and CDR2 is YNNKEL (reference sequence).

The genes are TRBV4-2 and TRBJ2-4, with a tentative D call TRBD2 (6 bases). V was shortened by 0 bases and J by 4 bases, with 22 bases between the two germline ends. The CDR3 is 19 amino acids. Germline loops: CDR1 LGHNA, CDR2 YNFKEQ. The CDR3 loop is CASSQDFKDLGGSKNIQYF. The CDR3 DNA reads as TGTGCCAGCAGCCAAGATTTCAAGGACCTGGGGGGAAGTAAAAACATTCAGTACTTC.

The table lists this clone with a few counts. The chain joins TRBV24-1 to TRBJ1-2; maybe TRBD1 (6 bases). The CDR3 totals 15 residues. Trimming removed 2 bases at V and 8 bases at J, with 17 bases between. Germline V lookup: CDR1 KGHDR, CDR2 SFDVKD. CDR3 sequence (DNA): TGTGCCACCAGTGATTCCCGGACAGTATCTTTAGGCTACACCTTC. This translates into CATSDSRTVSLGYTF.

The chain recombines TRBV2 with TRBJ1-1; 7 bases align to TRBD1. The ends lost 10 bases at V and 3 bases at J; junction bases unmatched: 11. The germline gives CDR1 SNHLY, CDR2 FYNNEI. CDR3 length: 14 amino acids. As DNA, the CDR3 is TGTGCCACCCGACAGGGTCCATCGGACACTGAAGCTTTCTTT. This translates into CATRQGPSDTEAFF.

The chain combines TRBV7-9 with TRBJ1-3, with a possible D match to TRBD1 (5 bases). This CDR3 has 13 amino acids. Trimming left V 4 bases short and J 4 bases short, with 8 bases between. The germline CDR1 and CDR2 sequences are SEHNR and FQNEAQ (reference sequence). CDR3: CASSSGLGNTIYF. CDR3 nucleotides: TGTGCCAGCAGCTCGGGACTCGGAAACACCATATATTTT.

The chain is built from TRBV19 and TRBJ1-1; D possibly corresponds to TRBD1 (5 bases). Trimming stripped 7 bases from V and 5 bases from J, with 14 bases between. Germline lookup yields CDR1 LNHDA and CDR2 SQIVND (reference sequence). The CDR3 extends over 13 amino acids. DNA for the CDR3: TGTGCCAGTAAGTGGGGCGCGGCTACTGAAGCTTTCTTT. Encoded protein: CASKWGAATEAFF.

This sequence joins TRBV29-1 and TRBJ2-2; TRBD1 agrees at 9 bases. Trimming at V came to 7 bases and at J to 3 bases, leaving 6 bases not matched to a gene. This CDR3 has 14 amino acids. CDR1 SQVTM and CDR2 ANQGSEA come from the germline V gene. The CDR3 loop reads CSAPRTGDTGELFF. CDR3 nucleotides: TGCAGCGCCCCCCGGACAGGGGACACCGGGGAGCTGTTTTTT.

V gene TRBV5-5 combines with J gene TRBJ1-2, with 7 nucleotides matching TRBD1. CDR1 and CDR2 (germline): SGHKS, YYEKEE (reference sequence). V dropped 5 bases and J dropped 4; count of bases not matched to a gene: 5. This CDR3 contains 13 residues. CDR3 region: CASSQGGGYGYTF. CDR3 sequence (DNA): TGTGCCAGCAGTCAGGGGGGAGGCTATGGCTACACCTTC.

This sequence joins TRBV28 and TRBJ1-2; D remains unclear. Germline CDR1 and CDR2: MDHEN and SYDVKM. The V end was cut by 3 bases, the J end by 2 bases, with 10 bases between. The CDR3 is 14 amino acids. CDR3 sequence reads: CASSFQQINYGYTF. The DNA for the CDR3 is TGTGCCAGCAGTTTTCAACAGATAAACTATGGCTACACCTTC.

The genes are TRBV19 and TRBJ1-1, with a weak D call TRBD1 (5 bases). This CDR3 region has 14 residues. Germline lookup yields CDR1 LNHDA and CDR2 SQIVND (reference sequence). The germline V and J ends were trimmed by 4 bases and 0 bases, with 9 bases remaining between them. This CDR3 is CASSRGVLNTEAFF. In DNA form, the CDR3 reads TGTGCCAGTAGTAGGGGGGTGCTGAACACTGAAGCTTTCTTT.

CDR3 nucleotides: TGTGCCAGTAAGGCAGGGGTGGCTGAAGCTTTCTTT. Translated, it gives CASKAGVAEAFF. V and J are TRBV19 and TRBJ1-1, with D maybe TRBD1 (6 bases). The germline V and J ends were trimmed by 7 bases and 6 bases, with 12 bases remaining between them. Germline CDR1 is LNHDA and CDR2 is SQIVND (reference sequence). CDR3 length: 12 residues.

The chain links TRBV28 to TRBJ1-1; 7 bases are a match to TRBD1. This CDR3 has 14 amino acids. CDR1 MDHEN and CDR2 SYDVKM come from the germline V gene. The CDR3 here is CVTGTVNLRTEAFF. The CDR3 DNA reads TGTGTCACGGGGACAGTGAACCTTAGGACTGAAGCTTTCTTT. Full variable domain (missing parts from reference TRBV28 and TRBJ1-1): DVKVTQSSRYLVKRTGEKVFLECVQDMDHENMFWYRQDPGLGLRLIYFSYDVKMKEKGDIPEGYSVSREKKERFSLILESASTNQTSMYLCVTGTVNLRTEAFFGQGTRLTVV.

This rearrangement joins TRBV4-1 to TRBJ1-4, with TRBD1 as a possible D gene (5 bases). Germline loops: CDR1 MGHRA, CDR2 YSYEKL. The CDR3 covers 16 residues. The V and J ends lost 0 bases and 8 bases respectively, with 16 bases between them. Written as DNA, the CDR3 is TGCGCCAGCAGCCAAGATTCGGGACGGGGAGGCGAAAAACTGTTTTTT. This gives the protein CASSQDSGRGGEKLFF.

The chain uses TRBV15 and TRBJ1-1, with D possibly being TRBD1 (5 bases). The germline V gene has CDR1 LNHNV and CDR2 YYDKDF (reference sequence). Trimming cost V 1 base and J 4 bases, with 13 bases left between them. CDR3 length equals 15 residues. CDR3 amino acids: CATSRAQGIITEAFF. CDR3 bases: TGTGCCACCAGCAGAGCTCAGGGTATAATCACTGAAGCTTTCTTT.

To note about this clone: The junction does not match germline at one end; this may be a read error. This chain uses TRBV30 with TRBJ1-3; D might be TRBD1 (5 bases). Germline CDR1 is GTSNPN and CDR2 is SVGIG (reference sequence). The CDR3 is 13 residues long. The CDR3 DNA is TGTGCCTGGAGTGTACCGGGGGGAACCACCATATATTTT. Its protein is CAWSVPGGTTIYF.

In nucleotides, the CDR3 is TGTGCCAGCAGCCCCACGGGACAGGTGAGCAGCTATGGCTACACCTTC. Translation gives CASSPTGQVSSYGYTF. This chain uses TRBV7-9 with TRBJ1-2; TRBD1 agrees at 8 bases. Germline lookup yields CDR1 SEHNR and CDR2 FQNEAQ (reference sequence). The trim removed 5 bases at V and 4 bases at J, leaving 12 bases unmatched. The CDR3 loop spans 16 amino acids.

The rearrangement links TRBV11-2 to TRBJ2-2; D is unclear. The V and J ends lost 2 bases and 1 base respectively, with 8 bases between them. CDR1 SGHAT and CDR2 FQNNGV come from the germline V gene. This CDR3 is built from 15 residues. CDR3 sequence: CASSLYVLNTGELFF. DNA for the CDR3: TGTGCCAGCAGCTTATATGTCCTGAACACCGGGGAGCTGTTTTTT.

The sample holds a few counts of this clone. The chain employs TRBV27 and TRBJ1-1, with no clear D. CDR3 length: 13 residues. The germline V gene has CDR1 MNHEY and CDR2 SMNVEV (reference sequence). The V gene lost 1 base and the J gene lost 0 bases, with 3 bases spanning the gap. CDR3 amino acids: CASSLWLNTEAFF. CDR3 nucleotides: TGTGCCAGCAGTTTATGGCTGAACACTGAAGCTTTCTTT.

The chain uses TRBV11-2 and TRBJ2-2; tentatively, D is TRBD1 (5 bases). This CDR3 region has 14 residues. The V gene lost 5 bases and the J gene lost 4 bases, with 11 bases spanning the gap. CDR1 is SGHAT, CDR2 FQNNGV, per germline. This CDR3 is CASSIQGFTGELFF. The CDR3 nucleotides are TGTGCCAGCAGCATCCAGGGTTTCACCGGGGAGCTGTTTTTT.

This chain uses TRBV7-2 with TRBJ2-1, with a weak D call TRBD1 (5 bases). Germline-derived CDR1 and CDR2 are SGHTA and FQGNSA. V dropped 8 bases and J dropped 2 bases, with 19 bases sitting between them. The CDR3 contains 16 residues. The CDR3 DNA sequence: TGTGCCAGCGGTTCGTTTATGGCAGGGCCCTACAATGAGCAGTTCTTC. Residues: CASGSFMAGPYNEQFF.

This clone was found once. The rearrangement links TRBV6-5 to TRBJ1-5; D perhaps matches TRBD1 (5 bases). V lost 6 bases and J 3 bases, leaving 9 bases between the germline ends. In germline, CDR1 is MNHEY, CDR2 SVGAGI. There are 13 residues in the CDR3. CDR3 nucleotides: TGTGCCAGCAGCCCCAGGGACAATCAGCCCCAGCATTTT. It yields the protein CASSPRDNQPQHF.

This chain links TRBV14 with TRBJ1-2, with D maybe TRBD1 (6 bases). The V end was cut by 0 bases, the J end by 4 bases, with 12 bases between. This CDR3 has 15 amino acids. The V gene's germline CDR1 is SGHDN and CDR2 FVKESK. The CDR3 sequence is CASSQDWSRGYGYTF. The DNA of the CDR3 is TGTGCCAGCAGCCAAGATTGGTCCAGGGGCTATGGCTACACCTTC. Full variable domain (remainder filled in from reference TRBV14 and TRBJ1-2): EAGVTQFPSHSVIEKGQTVTLRCDPISGHDNLYWYRRVMGKEIKFLLHFVKESKQDESGMPNNRFLAERTGGTYSTLKVQPAELEDSGVYFCASSQDWSRGYGYTFGSGTRLTVV.

This rearrangement joins TRBV5-1 to TRBJ1-2; 8 positions match TRBD1. The germline V gene has CDR1 SGHRS and CDR2 YFSETQ. The CDR3 is made up of 15 amino acids. Trimming took 2 bases from V and 7 from J; bases not matched to a gene: 10. CDR3 nucleotides: TGCGCCAGCAGCTTCGCCCCGGACAGGGCGCTTGGCTACACCTTC. Residues: CASSFAPDRALGYTF.

This chain links TRBV27 with TRBJ2-1; 9 positions match TRBD2. Germline assignment: CDR1 MNHEY and CDR2 SMNVEV (reference sequence). CDR3 size: 14 residues. V shed 7 bases, J shed 0 bases, and the junction held 1 base outside the gene matches. The chain's CDR3 is CASKRGDSYNEQFF. The CDR3 bases are TGTGCCAGCAAGCGGGGGGACTCCTACAATGAGCAGTTCTTC.

The chain is built from TRBV2 and TRBJ1-2; 12 bases fit TRBD1. Germline CDR1 and CDR2: SNHLY and FYNNEI. V lost 5 bases to trimming and J lost 2 bases; unmatched junction nucleotides: 9. This CDR3 contains 17 residues. The CDR3 is CASSPPGQGAANYGYTF. In DNA, the CDR3 is TGTGCCAGCAGTCCACCGGGACAGGGGGCTGCCAACTATGGCTACACCTTC.